The T cell receptor beta chain under discussion was sequenced for a study of blood T cell repertoires in COVID-19. Study in general: Samples taken during acute and convalescent COVID-19 were collected in the United States, Italy and Spain. The cDNA or gDNA used as material had been derived from T cells, B-cell-depleted T cells, or PBMCs.

Original processing methods: Reference gene primers were amplified, and this amplification served to estimate nucleated cell counts. Clones were sequenced by immunoSEQ multiplex PCR, and TCRdb holds only the in-frame ones, with some missing. Clone size and the V and J calls come from that table; the DNA yielded D and trimming. This sample has under 35,000 clones, with more than 80% found just once. In germline, CDR1 is SGHNT, CDR2 YYREEE (reference sequence). This CDR3 region has 15 residues. V dropped 3 bases and J dropped 9; count of bases not matched to a gene: 10. This sequence originates from a man between 60 and 70 years old with acute or convalescent COVID-19. Sequenced input: peripheral blood. The rearrangement uses TRBV5-4 and TRBJ2-4; 9 nucleotides agree with TRBD1. The CDR3 nucleotides are TGTGCCAGCAGCTGGGGACAGGGTATAGGAAGCATTCAGTACTTC. Translated: CASSWGQGIGSIQYF.